Listed below are T cell receptor beta chains from one sample, sequenced in a study of radiation and T cells in renal cell carcinoma. Data came from immunoSEQ multiplex PCR; TCRdb stores just in-frame clones and leaves some out. There are about 130,000 clones in the sample; about 88% occur only once, and 12% lies in the top ten. The sequenced sample was blood, obtained from a patient whose treatment included radiotherapy and nephrectomy. The receptors were gathered from a woman aged 45-59 years with renal cell carcinoma. Each CDR3 is given with its conserved first and last residue. A D gene is named only where the DNA matches it firmly. For some rows the clone size is stated as once, few or many, or as a class when expanded; others skip it.

TRBV6-1	TRBJ1-2	-	TRBD1	CASRLTGGNGYTF	TGTGCCAGCAGATTGACAGGGGGGAATGGCTACACCTTC
TRBV5-4	TRBJ1-1	few	-	CASSPSSGGRAFF	TGTGCCAGCAGCCCCTCGTCCGGGGGGAGAGCTTTCTTT
TRBV6-5	TRBJ2-7	-	TRBD1	CASSTPEQGFYEQYF	TGTGCCAGCAGTACCCCGGAACAGGGGTTCTACGAGCAGTACTTC
TRBV5-4	TRBJ2-6	once	TRBD1	CASSLIGQGTTGANVLTF	TGTGCCAGCAGCTTGATAGGACAGGGGACTACCGGGGCCAACGTCCTGACTTTC
TRBV5-1	TRBJ1-4	few	-	CASSLEGRGEKLFF	TGCGCCAGCAGCTTGGAGGGGAGGGGTGAAAAACTGTTTTTT
TRBV4-3	TRBJ1-2	-	-	CASSQEGRGGYTF	TGCGCCAGCAGCCAAGAGGGTAGGGGTGGCTACACCTTC
TRBV6-5	TRBJ1-4	once	-	CASSWGTGYEKLFF	TGTGCCAGCAGTTGGGGGACGGGATATGAAAAACTGTTTTTT
TRBV6-5	TRBJ2-7	-	TRBD1	CASSRDSSSYEQYF	TGTGCCAGCAGTCGGGACAGTAGCTCCTACGAGCAGTACTTC
TRBV5-4	TRBJ1-2	-	-	CASSLPDRARAAGYTF	TGTGCCAGCAGCTTGCCGGACCGGGCCAGGGCGGCGGGCTACACCTTC
TRBV9	TRBJ2-5	-	TRBD2	CASSEPGGAPNF	TGTGCCAGCAGCGAGCCGGGGGGGGCTCCCAACTTC
TRBV6-5	TRBJ2-1	-	TRBD2	CASSTLAGVANEQFF	TGTGCCAGCAGTACACTAGCGGGGGTCGCTAATGAGCAGTTCTTC
TRBV5-4	TRBJ2-7	-	-	CASSLDQGTDEQYF	TGTGCCAGCAGCCTCGATCAGGGAACCGACGAGCAGTACTTC
TRBV6-1	TRBJ1-1	-	-	CASSLQRLGNTEAFF	TGTGCCAGCAGTCTCCAAAGGTTGGGGAACACTGAAGCTTTCTTT
TRBV9	TRBJ1-2	-	-	CASSVTGSSYGYTF	TGTGCCAGCAGCGTTACAGGGTCTAGTTATGGCTACACCTTC
TRBV6-5	TRBJ1-5	-	-	CASKAGTGNQPQHF	TGTGCCAGCAAGGCAGGGACTGGCAATCAGCCCCAGCATTTT
TRBV4-2	TRBJ1-6	-	TRBD1	CASSQAARTGKSSYNSPLHF	TGTGCCAGCAGCCAGGCAGCTCGGACAGGGAAGAGCTCCTATAATTCACCCCTCCACTTT
TRBV20-1	TRBJ2-5	-	-	CSALASETQYF	TGCAGTGCTTTAGCGTCAGAGACCCAGTACTTC
TRBV10-3	TRBJ2-3	-	TRBD2	CAISERPAGGGSDTQYF	TGTGCCATCAGTGAGAGGCCAGCGGGCGGGGGGTCGGATACGCAGTATTTT
TRBV10-2	TRBJ2-3	-	-	CASRQDGGPDTQYF	TGCGCCAGCAGACAGGATGGGGGCCCAGATACGCAGTATTTT
TRBV7-3	TRBJ1-6	few	TRBD1	CASSSTGGDSPLHF	TGTGCCAGCAGCTCTACAGGGGGGGATTCACCCCTCCACTTT
TRBV9	TRBJ1-6	-	-	CASSVTSSYNSPLHF	TGTGCCAGCAGCGTCACGAGCTCCTATAATTCACCCCTCCACTTT
TRBV6-5	TRBJ1-2	-	-	CASSLSGGNYGYTF	TGTGCCAGCAGCCTTTCCGGGGGGAATTATGGCTACACCTTC
TRBV5-5	TRBJ1-1	-	-	CASSLRIRSAEAFF	TGTGCCAGCAGCTTAAGGATCAGGTCCGCTGAAGCTTTCTTT
TRBV6-1	TRBJ2-5	-	TRBD1	CASSRDRKETQYF	TGTGCCAGCAGTCGGGACAGAAAAGAGACCCAGTACTTC
TRBV2	TRBJ1-2	-	-	CASSRLDYGYTF	TGTGCCAGCAGTCGGCTGGACTATGGCTACACCTTC
TRBV21-1	TRBJ1-3	-	-	CASSLTVEESSGNTIYF	TGTGCCAGCAGCCTCACAGTGGAGGAAAGCTCTGGAAACACCATATATTTT